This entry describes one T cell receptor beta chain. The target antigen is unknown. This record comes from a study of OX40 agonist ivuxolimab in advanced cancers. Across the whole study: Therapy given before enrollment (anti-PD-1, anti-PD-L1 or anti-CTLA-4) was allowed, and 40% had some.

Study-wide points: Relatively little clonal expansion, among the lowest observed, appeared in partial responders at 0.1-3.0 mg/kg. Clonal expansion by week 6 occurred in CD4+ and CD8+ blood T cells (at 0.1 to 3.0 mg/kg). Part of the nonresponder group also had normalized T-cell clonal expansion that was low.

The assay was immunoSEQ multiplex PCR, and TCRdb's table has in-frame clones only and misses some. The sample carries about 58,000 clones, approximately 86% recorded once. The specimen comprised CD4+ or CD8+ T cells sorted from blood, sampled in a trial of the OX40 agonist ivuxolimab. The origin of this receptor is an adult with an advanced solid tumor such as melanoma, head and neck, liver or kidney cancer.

This chain's CDR3 is CASSPLRKESSYNEQFF. DNA of the CDR3: TGTGCCAGCAGCCCCTTGCGGAAGGAAAGCTCCTACAATGAGCAGTTCTTC. The chain recombines TRBV7-9 with TRBJ2-1; D not resolved. The CDR3 contains 17 residues. Per the germline V gene, CDR1 is SEHNR and CDR2 is FQNEAQ (reference sequence). V dropped 5 bases and J dropped 0 bases, with 17 bases sitting between them.